This T cell receptor (beta chain) was recovered during a study of molecular identifiers for immune sequencing clone quantification. TCRdb reanalysed the PCR reads using MiXCR and keeps one entry per CDR3 protein. Here the sample spans about 640,000 distinct CDR3 sequences, about 20% being singletons. Worth noting for this clonotype: This may arise from a read error, as a much more abundant clone is one base away. This likely comes from a read error, as the CDR3 has no conserved phenylalanine or tryptophan at its end.

The receptor comes from a human donor in good health. Some libraries in this study had Jurkat cell RNA spiked in. The sample taken for sequencing was naive CD8+ T cells from blood, with Jurkat cell RNA spiked in. The subset here: FACS-sorted CD8+CD4-CCR7+CD45RA+ naive T cells.

CDR3 amino acids: CASTPPGPYNEQFL. The CDR3 DNA reads TGTGCCAGCACCCCACCCGGGCCCTACAATGAGCAGTTCCTC. The chain links TRBV7-9 to TRBJ2-1; D ambiguous. Per germline, CDR1 SEHNR and CDR2 FQNEAQ (reference sequence). The CDR3 runs 14 residues. The V end was cut by 7 bases, the J end by 2 bases, with 12 bases between.